Shown below are 29 T cell receptor beta chains from a single sample sequenced in a study of shared clonotypes between healthy human individuals. Method: immunoSEQ multiplex PCR; TCRdb's copy keeps in-frame clones and lacks some. The data contain around 2.3 million clones, 90% to 96% of them singletons. The source material was naive CD4+ T cells sorted from blood. Sample subset: CD45RA+ positively selected. The receptors here all came from a man in his late teens or twenties in good health.

J is TRBJ2-7 and V is TRBV11-2; D gene uncertain. V lost 1 base to trimming and J lost 3 bases, with 10 bases between them. Germline CDR1 is SGHAT and CDR2 is FQNNGV. The length of the CDR3 is 14 residues. The CDR3 sequence is CASSLARINYEQYF. Here the CDR3 DNA reads TGTGCCAGCAGCTTAGCGCGTATAAACTACGAGCAGTACTTC. Variable domain in full (rest from reference TRBV11-2 and TRBJ2-7): EAGVAQSPRYKIIEKRQSVAFWCNPISGHATLYWYQQILGQGPKLLIQFQNNGVVDDSQLPKDRFSAERLKGVDSTLKIQPAKLEDSAVYLCASSLARINYEQYFGPGTRLTVT.

The V call is TRBV7-8, the J call TRBJ1-5; possible D gene TRBD1, 5 bases. The ends were cut back, 4 bases at V and 4 bases at J, with 17 bases in the middle. CDR1 and CDR2 from the germline V gene are SGHVS and FQNEAQ. The CDR3 spans 16 residues. Here the CDR3 reads CASSSAGRALNQPQHF. CDR3 DNA sequence: TGTGCCAGCAGCTCAGCAGGCAGGGCCCTAAATCAGCCCCAGCATTTT.

The chain employs TRBV7-2 and TRBJ2-3; no reliable D call. Germline V gives CDR1 SGHTA, CDR2 FQGNSA. Trimming removed 1 base at V and 4 bases at J, with 12 bases between. This CDR3 is 15 amino acids long. CDR3 in amino acids: CASSLGGLHADTQYF. The CDR3 DNA is TGTGCCAGCAGCTTAGGTGGCTTGCACGCAGATACGCAGTATTTT.

V is TRBV10-3 and J is TRBJ1-1; no firm D call. Germline V gene data show CDR1 as ENHRY and CDR2 as SYGVKD. Trimming removed 6 bases from V and 0 bases from J, with 11 bases in between. The CDR3 is 14 amino acids. The CDR3 DNA follows: TGTGCCATCAGCGACTCAGAGCTGAACACTGAAGCTTTCTTT. It specifies CAISDSELNTEAFF.

As for this clone: The sample holds other DNA sequences that translate to the same CDR3. This sequence joins TRBV29-1 and TRBJ1-3; D is ambiguous. V was shortened by 4 bases and J by 3 bases, with 4 bases between the two germline ends. CDR3 length equals 11 residues. The germline CDR1 and CDR2 sequences are SQVTM and ANQGSEA. The CDR3 DNA sequence: TGCAGCGTTGGTAGTGGAAACACCATATATTTT. Its translation is CSVGSGNTIYF.

The chain couples TRBV7-2 to TRBJ2-7; perhaps TRBD1 as D (7 bases). There are 15 residues in the CDR3. V was shortened by 3 bases and J by 7 bases, with 19 bases between the two germline ends. Germline V gives CDR1 SGHTA, CDR2 FQGNSA. The CDR3: CASSFAGQSLWEQYF. CDR3 DNA: TGTGCCAGCAGCTTTGCGGGACAGTCACTCTGGGAGCAGTACTTC.

The J gene is TRBJ2-7, the V gene TRBV10-1; unclear D gene. CDR1 is WNHNN and CDR2 is SYGVQD in the germline V gene (reference sequence). The ends were cut back, 3 bases at V and 0 bases at J, with 6 bases in the middle. This CDR3 region has 13 residues. This CDR3 is CASSETGSYEQYF. The CDR3 coding sequence is TGCGCCAGCAGTGAAACTGGCTCCTACGAGCAGTACTTC.

This clone was detected only once. The chain uses TRBV7-8 and TRBJ1-1; no reliable D call. This CDR3 spans 13 amino acids. Germline CDR1 is SGHVS and CDR2 is FQNEAQ. The V end was cut by 2 bases, the J end by 1 base, with 5 bases between. CDR3 nucleotides: TGTGCCAGCAGCTTATTAAGGAACACTGAAGCTTTCTTT. Translated: CASSLLRNTEAFF.

Concerning this clone itself: The same CDR3 arises from other DNA sequences in this sample as well. The J gene is TRBJ2-3, the V gene TRBV5-1; 13 bases agree with TRBD2. Per germline, CDR1 SGHRS and CDR2 YFSETQ. This CDR3 is built from 15 residues. V was clipped by 5 bases and J by 3 bases; unmatched bases: 3. In nucleotides, the CDR3 is TGCGCCAGCAGTCGGACTAGCGGGAGTACAGATACGCAGTATTTT. This encodes CASSRTSGSTDTQYF.

The chain employs TRBV28 and TRBJ2-1, with D possibly TRBD1 on 6 matching bases. Germline V lookup: CDR1 MDHEN, CDR2 SYDVKM. The V and J ends lost 1 base and 5 bases respectively, with 12 bases between them. The CDR3 totals 15 residues. This CDR3 is CASSLSSRGNNEQFF. The CDR3 coding sequence is TGTGCCAGCAGTTTATCATCTAGGGGGAACAATGAGCAGTTCTTC.

To note about this clone: The sample has other DNA sequences that encode this CDR3 too. The V and J genes are TRBV6-5 and TRBJ1-5; possibly TRBD1 for D (5 bases). CDR1 is MNHEY, CDR2 SVGAGI, per germline. The CDR3 loop spans 15 amino acids. V lost 4 bases and J 0 bases, leaving 10 bases between the germline ends. CDR3 loop: CASSSGGGSNQPQHF. CDR3 DNA: TGTGCCAGCAGTTCGGGGGGGGGTAGCAATCAGCCCCAGCATTTT.

The chain joins TRBV2 to TRBJ1-5; no definite D call. Germline V gene lookup returns CDR1 SNHLY and CDR2 FYNNEI. Trimming took off 2 bases at V and 6 bases at J, with 14 bases between the two ends. CDR3 size: 15 residues. CDR3 DNA sequence: TGTGCCAGCAGTGAAACGCATAGGGTTGGTCAGCCCCAGCATTTT. Its protein product is CASSETHRVGQPQHF.

This chain uses TRBV6-5 with TRBJ2-3; 10 bases fit TRBD1. Trimming took 6 bases from V and 7 from J; bases not matched to a gene: 4. Germline CDR1 MNHEY, CDR2 SVGAGI. There are 13 residues in the CDR3. The CDR3 protein is CASRGQGTNTQYF. DNA of the CDR3: TGTGCCAGCAGGGGACAGGGGACGAATACGCAGTATTTT.

This clone was recorded once. The CDR3 reads CASSPPNLRNTIYF. The DNA of the CDR3 is TGTGCCAGCTCACCACCAAACTTACGGAACACCATATATTTT. This chain links TRBV18 with TRBJ1-3; no firm D call. CDR1 KGHSH and CDR2 LQKENI come from the germline V gene. V lost 0 bases to trimming and J lost 7 bases, with 10 bases between them. This CDR3 contains 14 residues.

This rearrangement joins TRBV7-9 to TRBJ1-2, with TRBD1 identical over 7 bases. Germline values: CDR1 SEHNR, CDR2 FQNEAQ (reference sequence). The CDR3 runs to 16 residues. Unmatched junction bases numbered 5, after V lost 1 base and J lost 0 bases. The CDR3: CASSLDGDRANYGYTF. DNA for the CDR3: TGTGCCAGCAGCTTAGATGGGGACAGAGCTAACTATGGCTACACCTTC.

The V and J genes are TRBV27 and TRBJ1-1; D might be TRBD1 (6 bases). Trimming left V 6 bases short and J 7 bases short, with 21 bases between. The CDR3 is made up of 15 amino acids. The germline V gene encodes CDR1 MNHEY and CDR2 SMNVEV (reference sequence). As DNA, the CDR3 is TGTGCCAGCAGCTCCCCACAGGGCCTCCCCCATGAAGCTTTCTTT. Its translation: CASSSPQGLPHEAFF.

This rearrangement joins TRBV9 to TRBJ2-1, with 12 bases fitting TRBD2. CDR3 length: 16 residues. From germline, CDR1 is SGDLS and CDR2 YYNGEE. The V and J ends lost 4 bases and 3 bases, in that order; junction bases with no gene match: 5. CDR3 sequence reads: CASSSLAGGIYNEQFF. The CDR3 DNA reads as TGTGCCAGCAGCAGCCTAGCGGGAGGGATCTACAATGAGCAGTTCTTC.

DNA for the CDR3: TGTGCCACCAGCAGAGATCACGGGACAGGGAACTACGAGCAGTACTTC. This gives the protein CATSRDHGTGNYEQYF. The V and J genes are TRBV15 and TRBJ2-7; TRBD1 matches 9 bases. This CDR3 region has 16 residues. Germline V gives CDR1 LNHNV, CDR2 YYDKDF (reference sequence). Trimming removed 0 bases from V and 3 bases from J; junction bases left unmatched: 6.

A single count supports this clone. V usage is TRBV4-3 and J usage is TRBJ2-1; D is possibly TRBD2 (6 bases). The CDR3 loop spans 12 amino acids. Trimming shortened V by 8 bases and J by 7 bases, and 12 bases separated the two germline ends. Germline lookup yields CDR1 LGHNA and CDR2 YSLEER. The CDR3 DNA reads TGCGCCAGCGGGGATGGGGGGAATGAGCAGTTCTTC. Its translation is CASGDGGNEQFF.

This chain uses TRBV4-1 with TRBJ1-4; a weak D match, TRBD1 (6 bases). CDR1 is MGHRA, CDR2 YSYEKL, per germline. The V and J ends lost 4 bases and 0 bases respectively, with 12 bases between them. The CDR3 totals 16 residues. CDR3 nucleotide sequence: TGCGCCAGCAGCCGAACAGGGTCTGCAACTAATGAAAAACTGTTTTTT. Encoded protein: CASSRTGSATNEKLFF.

Note on this clone: Other nucleotide sequences in the sample specify the same CDR3. This sequence joins TRBV28 and TRBJ1-2, with 8 nucleotides matching TRBD1. This CDR3 comprises 14 residues. CDR1 is MDHEN, CDR2 SYDVKM, per germline. Losses at the gene ends were 4 bases for V and 7 bases for J; bases not matched to a gene: 8. The chain's CDR3 is CASSSGQGAFGYTF. The CDR3 nucleotides read TGTGCCAGCAGTTCGGGGCAGGGGGCGTTTGGCTACACCTTC.

The genes are TRBV16 and TRBJ1-3; D unclear. The CDR3 runs to 12 residues. With 3 bases removed from V and 2 bases from J, the gap between germline ends came to 2 bases. In germline, CDR1 is KGHSY, CDR2 FQNENV. CDR3 region: CASSHPGNTIYF. The CDR3 bases are TGTGCCAGCAGCCACCCTGGAAACACCATATATTTT.

The chain couples TRBV27 to TRBJ2-2; 9 bases are a match to TRBD2. The CDR3 consists of 15 residues. Losses at the gene ends were 3 bases for V and 6 bases for J; bases not matched to a gene: 5. Germline CDR1 reads MNHEY; CDR2 reads SMNVEV (reference sequence). The CDR3 nucleotides read TGTGCCAGCAGTTTTAGCGGGAGTATCGCCGGGGAGCTGTTTTTT. This translates into CASSFSGSIAGELFF.

This chain connects TRBV7-3 to TRBJ1-2; D ambiguous. Trimming stripped 2 bases from V and 6 bases from J, with 10 bases between. The CDR3 is 13 residues long. The germline gives CDR1 SGHTA, CDR2 FQGTGA. This CDR3 reads CASSLGELDGYTF. Written as DNA, the CDR3 is TGTGCCAGCAGCTTAGGGGAATTAGATGGCTACACCTTC.

The rearrangement uses TRBV25-1 and TRBJ1-1; 9 bases agree with TRBD1. With 4 bases clipped from V and 7 bases from J, the junction kept 13 bases outside the gene matches. Germline CDR1 MGHDK, CDR2 SYGVNS. The CDR3 length is 16 residues. For the CDR3, the DNA is TGTGCCAGCAGTGTGGGGACAGGGAGGGGGGTCCGTGAAGCTTTCTTT. It encodes CASSVGTGRGVREAFF. Full variable domain (missing parts from reference TRBV25-1 and TRBJ1-1): EADIYQTPRYLVIGTGKKITLECSQTMGHDKMYWYQQDPGMELHLIHYSYGVNSTEKGDLSSESTVSRIRTEHFPLTLESARPSHTSQYLCASSVGTGRGVREAFFGQGTRLTVV.

J is TRBJ2-6 and V is TRBV18, with a weak D call TRBD2 (5 bases). The germline V gene has CDR1 KGHSH and CDR2 LQKENI. This CDR3 is 16 amino acids long. The germline V and J ends were trimmed by 2 bases and 3 bases, with 11 bases remaining between them. The CDR3, as DNA: TGTGCCAGCTCACCATCATACGGGAATGGGGCCAACGTCCTGACTTTC. Its protein is CASSPSYGNGANVLTF.

This chain uses TRBV4-3 with TRBJ2-2; no clear D gene. Trimming took off 3 bases at V and 6 bases at J, with 11 bases between the two ends. The CDR3 spans 14 residues. The germline V gene has CDR1 LGHNA and CDR2 YSLEER. This CDR3 reads CASSQEAPAGELFF. The CDR3 nucleotides read TGCGCCAGCAGCCAGGAAGCCCCCGCCGGGGAGCTGTTTTTT.

This chain joins TRBV27 and TRBJ1-4; TRBD1 agrees at 8 bases. V shed 6 bases and J 8 bases; nucleotides not matched to a gene: 5. Germline V gives CDR1 MNHEY, CDR2 SMNVEV (reference sequence). The length of the CDR3 is 13 residues. CDR3 in DNA: TGTGCCAGCAGCGGACAGGGCCGGGAAAAACTGTTTTTT. This encodes CASSGQGREKLFF.

This chain joins TRBV19 and TRBJ2-1; D may be TRBD2 (5 bases). The CDR3 has 16 residues. Germline V CDR1 and CDR2: LNHDA, SQIVND (reference sequence). Trimming removed 5 bases at V and 5 bases at J, with 19 bases between. The DNA for the CDR3 is TGTGCCAGTAGTCCCTCAGGACTTCCGAGGGACAATGAGCAGTTCTTC. It translates to CASSPSGLPRDNEQFF.